This is a list of T cell receptor beta chains from one sample in a study of blood T cells in healthy people across ages. From the 5' RACE reads, TCRdb called clonotypes with MiXCR, one entry per CDR3 protein. The sample has about 1.6 million distinct CDR3 sequences, about 31% seen once. The sequenced sample was blood. Source of these receptors: a woman younger than 45 in good health. The CDR3 runs from the conserved cysteine through the conserved F or W. Each record gives: clone size, J gene, V gene, D gene, CDR3 protein, CDR3 DNA. The D gene is left open where the match is weak. Size tells how often a clone was seen (once, few, many) or the class of an expanded clone, and some rows leave it out.

size: NA
J: TRBJ2-3
V: TRBV7-3
D: NA
CDR3: CASSPNARDITDTQYF
DNA: TGTGCCAGCAGCCCCAATGCTCGCGATATCACAGATACGCAGTATTTT

size: few
J: TRBJ1-2
V: TRBV7-9
D: NA
CDR3: CASRGDRAYGYTF
DNA: TGTGCCAGCAGAGGGGATCGCGCCTATGGCTACACCTTC

size: NA
J: TRBJ1-5
V: TRBV15
D: NA
CDR3: CATSRDYGQPQHF
DNA: TGTGCCACCAGCAGAGATTATGGTCAGCCCCAGCATTTT

size: few
J: TRBJ2-7
V: TRBV3-1
D: TRBD2
CDR3: CASSQRKRGGVSSYEQYF
DNA: TGTGCCAGCAGCCAAAGGAAGCGGGGGGGCGTTAGCTCCTACGAGCAGTACTTC

size: few
J: TRBJ2-7
V: TRBV14
D: NA
CDR3: CASSQFTGPYEQYF
DNA: TGTGCCAGCAGCCAATTCACAGGGCCATACGAGCAGTACTTC

size: NA
J: TRBJ2-7
V: TRBV20-1
D: TRBD2
CDR3: CSTLSSGGGFYEQYF
DNA: TGCAGTACCCTTTCCTCTGGGGGGGGTTTCTACGAGCAGTACTTC

size: many
J: TRBJ2-1
V: TRBV29-1
D: NA
CDR3: CSLTLRGSYNEQFF
DNA: TGCAGCCTTACTTTAAGGGGATCCTACAATGAGCAGTTCTTC

size: NA
J: TRBJ1-3
V: TRBV3-1
D: NA
CDR3: CASSRADSGNTIYF
DNA: TGTGCCAGCAGCAGGGCTGACTCTGGAAACACCATATATTTT

size: NA
J: TRBJ1-1
V: TRBV6-1
D: NA
CDR3: CASSEVKDPEAFF
DNA: TGTGCCAGCAGTGAAGTGAAGGACCCTGAAGCTTTCTTT

size: NA
J: TRBJ2-3
V: TRBV20-1
D: TRBD2
CDR3: CSAPDRGGSGDTQYF
DNA: TGCAGTGCCCCAGACCGGGGGGGCTCGGGAGATACGCAGTATTTT